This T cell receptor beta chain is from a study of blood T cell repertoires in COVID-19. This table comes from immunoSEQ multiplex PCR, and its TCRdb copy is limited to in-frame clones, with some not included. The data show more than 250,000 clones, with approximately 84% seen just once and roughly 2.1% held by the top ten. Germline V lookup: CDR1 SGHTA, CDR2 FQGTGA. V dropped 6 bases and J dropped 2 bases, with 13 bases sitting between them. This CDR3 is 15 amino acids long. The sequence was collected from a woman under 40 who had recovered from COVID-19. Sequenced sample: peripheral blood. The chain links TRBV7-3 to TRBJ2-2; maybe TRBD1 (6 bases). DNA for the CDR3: TGTGCCAGCAGGTCAACAGGGACAAACACCGGGGAGCTGTTTTTT. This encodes CASRSTGTNTGELFF.